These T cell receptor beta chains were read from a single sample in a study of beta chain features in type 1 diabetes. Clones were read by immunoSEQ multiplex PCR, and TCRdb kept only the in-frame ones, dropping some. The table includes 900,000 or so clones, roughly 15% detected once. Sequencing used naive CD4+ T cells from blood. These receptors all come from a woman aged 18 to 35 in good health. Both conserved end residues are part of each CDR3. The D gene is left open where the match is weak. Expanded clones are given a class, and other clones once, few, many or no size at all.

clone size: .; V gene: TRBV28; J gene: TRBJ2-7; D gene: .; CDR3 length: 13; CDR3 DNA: TGTGCCAGCAGTCGTACACCGACCTACGAGCAGTACTTC; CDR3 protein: CASSRTPTYEQYF
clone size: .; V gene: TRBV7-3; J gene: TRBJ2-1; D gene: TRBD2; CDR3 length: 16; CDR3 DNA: TGTGCCAGCAGCTTATTGGCGGGAGTGACCTACAATGAGCAGTTCTTC; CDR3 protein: CASSLLAGVTYNEQFF
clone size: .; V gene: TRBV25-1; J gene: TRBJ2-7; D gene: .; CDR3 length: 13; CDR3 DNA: TGTGCCAGTAGTTTTACAGGAACATACGAGCAGTACTTC; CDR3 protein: CASSFTGTYEQYF
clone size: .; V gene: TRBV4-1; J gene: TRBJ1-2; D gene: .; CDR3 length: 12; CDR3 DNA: TGCGCCAGCAGCCAGGAACGTGTAGGCTACACCTTC; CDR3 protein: CASSQERVGYTF
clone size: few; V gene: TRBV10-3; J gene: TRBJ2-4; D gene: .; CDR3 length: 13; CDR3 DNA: TGTGCCATCAGTGAGCCAGCGCGGGACATTCAGTACTTC; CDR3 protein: CAISEPARDIQYF
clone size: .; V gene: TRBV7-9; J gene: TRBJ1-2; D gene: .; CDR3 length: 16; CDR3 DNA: TGTGCCAGCAGCTTAGGGAGGCAGGCCCCTAACTATGGCTACACCTTC; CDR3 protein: CASSLGRQAPNYGYTF
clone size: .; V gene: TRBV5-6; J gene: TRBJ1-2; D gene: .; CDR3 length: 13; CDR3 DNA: TGTGCCAGCAGCTTGGGGCAGGGGAAGGGCTACACCTTC; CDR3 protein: CASSLGQGKGYTF
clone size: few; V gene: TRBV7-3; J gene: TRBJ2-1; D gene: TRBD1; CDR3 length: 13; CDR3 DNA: TGTGCCAACCAGGGGGCTCTGGACAATGAGCAGTTCTTC; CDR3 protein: CANQGALDNEQFF
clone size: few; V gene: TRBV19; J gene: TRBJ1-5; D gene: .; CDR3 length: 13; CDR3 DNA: TGTGCCAGTAGTATTTTCAAAAGTATGTCCCAGCATTTT; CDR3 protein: CASSIFKSMSQHF
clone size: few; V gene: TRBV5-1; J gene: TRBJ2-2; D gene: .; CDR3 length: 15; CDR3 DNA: TGCGCCAGCAGCCCCAGAGAAGACATCACCGGGGAGCTGTTTTTT; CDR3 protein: CASSPREDITGELFF
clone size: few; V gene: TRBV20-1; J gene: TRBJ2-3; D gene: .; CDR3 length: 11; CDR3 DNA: TGCAGTGCCCCCCTATCAGATACGCAGTATTTT; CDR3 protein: CSAPLSDTQYF
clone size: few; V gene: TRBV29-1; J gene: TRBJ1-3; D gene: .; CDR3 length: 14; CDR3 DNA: TGCAGCGTTGAATACGGGTACTCTGGAAACACCATATATTTT; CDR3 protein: CSVEYGYSGNTIYF
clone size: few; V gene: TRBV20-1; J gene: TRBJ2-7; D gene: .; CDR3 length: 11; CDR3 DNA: TGCAGTGCTATACGACAGTACGAGCAGTACTTC; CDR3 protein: CSAIRQYEQYF
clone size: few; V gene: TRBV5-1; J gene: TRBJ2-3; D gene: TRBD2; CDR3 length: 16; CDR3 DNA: TGCGCCAGCAGCCCGCCCCTAGCGGGAGGAAAAGATACGCAGTATTTT; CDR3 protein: CASSPPLAGGKDTQYF
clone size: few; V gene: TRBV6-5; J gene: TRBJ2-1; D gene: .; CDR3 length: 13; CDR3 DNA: TGTGCCAGCAGGGTCTTTGGGGGCAATGAGCAGTTCTTC; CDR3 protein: CASRVFGGNEQFF
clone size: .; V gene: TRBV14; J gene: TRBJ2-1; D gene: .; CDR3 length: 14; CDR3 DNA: TGTGCCAGCAGCCAATCCAGCGTTTACAATGAGCAGTTCTTC; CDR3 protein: CASSQSSVYNEQFF
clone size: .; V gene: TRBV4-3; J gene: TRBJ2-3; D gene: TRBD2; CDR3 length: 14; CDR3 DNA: TGCGCCAGCGGCGTGACGGGAGGCGCAGATACGCAGTATTTT; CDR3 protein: CASGVTGGADTQYF
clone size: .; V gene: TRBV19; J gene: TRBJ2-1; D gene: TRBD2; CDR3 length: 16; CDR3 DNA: TGTGCCAGTAGTATGCTAAGTCTACTAGCGGGCAATGAGCAGTTCTTC; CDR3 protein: CASSMLSLLAGNEQFF
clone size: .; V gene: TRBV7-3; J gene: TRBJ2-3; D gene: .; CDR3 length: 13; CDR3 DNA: TGTGCCAGCAGCTTACGGGGCGCAGATACGCAGTATTTT; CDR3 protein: CASSLRGADTQYF
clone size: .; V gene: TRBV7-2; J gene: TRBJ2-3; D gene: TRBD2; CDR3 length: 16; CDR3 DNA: TGTGCCAGCAGCCCCTGGGCGGGGGGGTTCACAGATACGCAGTATTTT; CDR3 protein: CASSPWAGGFTDTQYF